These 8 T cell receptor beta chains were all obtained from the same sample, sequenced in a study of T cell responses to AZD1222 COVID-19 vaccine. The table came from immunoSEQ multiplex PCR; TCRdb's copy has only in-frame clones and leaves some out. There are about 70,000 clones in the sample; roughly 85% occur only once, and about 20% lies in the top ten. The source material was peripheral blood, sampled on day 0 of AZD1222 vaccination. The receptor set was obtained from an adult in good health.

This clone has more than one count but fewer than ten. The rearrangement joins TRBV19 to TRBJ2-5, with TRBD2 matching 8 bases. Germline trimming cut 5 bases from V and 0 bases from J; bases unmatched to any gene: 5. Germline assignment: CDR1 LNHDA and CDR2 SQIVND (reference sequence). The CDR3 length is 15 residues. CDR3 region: CASSRTSRNQETQYF. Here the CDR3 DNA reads TGTGCCAGTAGTCGGACTAGCAGAAACCAAGAGACCCAGTACTTC.

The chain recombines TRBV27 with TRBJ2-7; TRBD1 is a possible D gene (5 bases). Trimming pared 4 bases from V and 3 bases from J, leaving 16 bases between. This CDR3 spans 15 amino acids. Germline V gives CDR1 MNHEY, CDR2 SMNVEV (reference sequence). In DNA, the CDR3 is TGTGCCAGCAGTTCCTCCGGACATCCAGGCTACGAGCAGTACTTC. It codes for CASSSSGHPGYEQYF.

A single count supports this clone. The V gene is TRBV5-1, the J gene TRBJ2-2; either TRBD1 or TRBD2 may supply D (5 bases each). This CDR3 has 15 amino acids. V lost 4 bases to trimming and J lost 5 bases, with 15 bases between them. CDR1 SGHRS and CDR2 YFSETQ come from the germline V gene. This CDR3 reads CASSPNPGQTGELFF. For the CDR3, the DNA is TGCGCCAGCAGCCCTAATCCGGGGCAGACCGGGGAGCTGTTTTTT.

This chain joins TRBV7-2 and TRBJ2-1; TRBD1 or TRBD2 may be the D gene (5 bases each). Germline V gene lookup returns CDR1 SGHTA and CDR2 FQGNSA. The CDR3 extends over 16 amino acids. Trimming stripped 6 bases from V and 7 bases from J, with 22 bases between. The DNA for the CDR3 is TGTGCCAGCAGTTGGGGGTGGTTAGCGACTGGGAATGAGCAGTTCTTC. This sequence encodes CASSWGWLATGNEQFF.

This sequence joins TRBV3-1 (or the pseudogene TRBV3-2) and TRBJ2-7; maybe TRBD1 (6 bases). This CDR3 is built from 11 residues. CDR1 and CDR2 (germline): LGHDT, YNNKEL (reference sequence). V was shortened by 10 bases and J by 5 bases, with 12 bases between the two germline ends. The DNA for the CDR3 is TGTGCCACAGGGACATGGGACGAGCAGTACTTC. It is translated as CATGTWDEQYF.

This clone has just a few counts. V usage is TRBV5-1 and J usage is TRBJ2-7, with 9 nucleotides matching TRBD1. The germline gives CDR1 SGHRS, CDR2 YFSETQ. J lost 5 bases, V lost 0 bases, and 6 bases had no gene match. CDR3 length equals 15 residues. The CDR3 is CASSLGTGDLHEQYF. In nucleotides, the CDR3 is TGCGCCAGCAGCTTGGGGACAGGGGATTTACACGAGCAGTACTTC.

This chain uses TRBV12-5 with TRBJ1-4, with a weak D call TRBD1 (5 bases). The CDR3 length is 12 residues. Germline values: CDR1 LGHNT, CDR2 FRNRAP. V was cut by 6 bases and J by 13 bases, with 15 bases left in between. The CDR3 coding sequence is TGTGCTAGTGGCACAGAGGGGATTTCACTGTTTTTT. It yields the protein CASGTEGISLFF.

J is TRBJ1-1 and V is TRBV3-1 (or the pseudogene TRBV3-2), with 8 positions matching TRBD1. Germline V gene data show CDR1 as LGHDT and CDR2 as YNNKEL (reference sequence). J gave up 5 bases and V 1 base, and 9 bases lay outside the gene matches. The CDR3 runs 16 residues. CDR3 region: CASSQAGRGLGTEAFF. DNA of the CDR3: TGTGCCAGCAGCCAAGCTGGCAGGGGGCTTGGGACTGAAGCTTTCTTT.